This TCR beta chain was found in a study of T-cell reconstitution after alpha-beta-depleted transplantation in children (dated by TCRdb to about 2016). Study-level background: The study quantitatively tracked T-cell immune reconstitution after TCRalphabeta/CD19-depleted allogeneic hematopoietic cell transplantation in children using TCR repertoire profiling.

Library prep was done by PCR. Sequencing was carried out with an Illumina HiSeq 2500. To normalize quantification of the TCRbeta repertoire, the TCR libraries were built with molecular barcoding that relied on unique molecular identifiers. TCRdb trimmed the raw reads at Q25, called clones with MiXCR and kept productive beta chains. One record per CDR3 amino acid sequence lists the most common genes and DNA. This sample is represented by over 400,000 distinct CDR3 sequences; about 12% of them were singletons. The ten largest clones take up about 5.4% of the sample. About this clonotype itself: Its specific antigen is unknown. Base qualities are missing; no much larger clone stands one base away.

The source material was PBMCs from the stem cell graft donor, sampled from the stem cell graft. The TCR comes from a human donor who donated a stem cell graft to a child with combined immunodeficiency.

The CDR3 region has the sequence CASSQESLLGSYNSPLHF. The bases are TGCGCCAGCAGCCAAGAAAGTTTATTAGGCTCCTATAATTCACCCCTCCACTTT. This chain is built from TRBV4-3 and TRBJ1-6; a confident D gene designation cannot be given. V sheds 0 bases and J sheds 0 bases, leaving 12 bases between their ends. From its cysteine to its phenylalanine, the CDR3 spans 18 amino acids. Only the CDR3 portion is preserved as DNA: 54 bases, with reading frame beginning at the first base. Per the germline V gene, LGHNA is the CDR1 and YSLEER is the CDR2.